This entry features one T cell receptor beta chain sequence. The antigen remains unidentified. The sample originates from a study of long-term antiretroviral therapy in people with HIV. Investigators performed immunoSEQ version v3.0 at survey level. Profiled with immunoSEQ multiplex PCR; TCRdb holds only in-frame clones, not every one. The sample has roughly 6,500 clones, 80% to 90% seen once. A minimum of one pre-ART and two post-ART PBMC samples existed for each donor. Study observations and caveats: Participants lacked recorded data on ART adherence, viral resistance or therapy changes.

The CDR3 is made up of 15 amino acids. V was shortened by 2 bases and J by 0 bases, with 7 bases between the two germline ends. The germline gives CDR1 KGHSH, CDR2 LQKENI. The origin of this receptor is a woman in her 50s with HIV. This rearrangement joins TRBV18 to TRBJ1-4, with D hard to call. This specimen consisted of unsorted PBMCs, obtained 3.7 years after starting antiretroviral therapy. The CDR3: CASSPVGTTNEKLFF. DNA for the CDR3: TGTGCCAGCTCACCAGTGGGAACAACTAATGAAAAACTGTTTTTT.